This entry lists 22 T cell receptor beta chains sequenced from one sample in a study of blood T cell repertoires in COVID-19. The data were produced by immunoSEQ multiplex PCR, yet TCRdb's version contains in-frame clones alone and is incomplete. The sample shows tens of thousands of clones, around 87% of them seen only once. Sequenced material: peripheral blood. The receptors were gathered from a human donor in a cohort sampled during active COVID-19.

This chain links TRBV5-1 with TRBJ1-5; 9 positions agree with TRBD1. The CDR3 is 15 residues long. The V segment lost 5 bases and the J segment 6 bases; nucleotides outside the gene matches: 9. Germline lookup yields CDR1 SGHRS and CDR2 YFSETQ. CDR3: CASSYVPGQGQPQHF. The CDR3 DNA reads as TGCGCCAGCAGTTATGTCCCGGGACAGGGTCAGCCCCAGCATTTT. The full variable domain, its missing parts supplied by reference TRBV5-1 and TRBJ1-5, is KAGVTQTPRYLIKTRGQQVTLSCSPISGHRSVSWYQQTPGQGLQFLFEYFSETQRNKGNFPGRFSGRQFSNSRSEMNVSTLELGDSALYLCASSYVPGQGQPQHFGDGTRLSIL.

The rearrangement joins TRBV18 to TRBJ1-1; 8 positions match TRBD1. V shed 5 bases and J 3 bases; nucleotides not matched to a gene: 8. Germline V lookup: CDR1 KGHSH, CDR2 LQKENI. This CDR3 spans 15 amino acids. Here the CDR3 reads CASSSRTGRDTEAFF. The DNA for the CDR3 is TGTGCCAGCTCATCACGGACAGGGAGGGACACTGAAGCTTTCTTT. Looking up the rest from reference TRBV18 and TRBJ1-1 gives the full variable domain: NAGVMQNPRHLVRRRGQEARLRCSPMKGHSHVYWYRQLPEEGLKFMVYLQKENIIDESGMPKERFSAEFPKEGPSILRIQQVVRGDSAAYFCASSSRTGRDTEAFFGQGTRLTVV.

In DNA, the CDR3 is TGTGCCAGCAGCGAGGCAGTCGGGATTTTTGGGCACAATCAGCCCCAGCATTTT. It yields the protein CASSEAVGIFGHNQPQHF. The chain joins TRBV21-1 to TRBJ1-5. TRBV21-1 is a pseudogene segment. The CDR3 is 18 amino acids.

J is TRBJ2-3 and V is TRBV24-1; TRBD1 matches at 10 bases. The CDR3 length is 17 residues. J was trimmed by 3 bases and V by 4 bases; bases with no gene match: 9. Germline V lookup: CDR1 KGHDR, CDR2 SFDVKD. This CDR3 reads CATSESTGGVRTDTQYF. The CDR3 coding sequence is TGTGCCACCAGTGAGTCGACAGGGGGCGTCAGGACAGATACGCAGTATTTT.

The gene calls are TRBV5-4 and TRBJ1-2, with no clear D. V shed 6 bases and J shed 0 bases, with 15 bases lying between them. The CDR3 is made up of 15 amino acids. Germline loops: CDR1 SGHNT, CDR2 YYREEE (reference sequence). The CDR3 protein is CASMRWGGSNYGYTF. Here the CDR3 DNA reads TGTGCCAGCATGAGATGGGGAGGGTCTAACTATGGCTACACCTTC. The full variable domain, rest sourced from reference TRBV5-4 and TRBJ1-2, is ETGVTQSPTHLIKTRGQQVTLRCSSQSGHNTVSWYQQALGQGPQFIFQYYREEENGRGNFPPRFSGLQFPNYSSELNVNALELDDSALYLCASMRWGGSNYGYTFGSGTRLTVV.

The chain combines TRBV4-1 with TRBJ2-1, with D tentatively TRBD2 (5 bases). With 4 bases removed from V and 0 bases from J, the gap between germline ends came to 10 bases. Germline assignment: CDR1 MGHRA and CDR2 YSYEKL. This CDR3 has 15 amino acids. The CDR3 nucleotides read TGCGCCAGCAGCCGGAGCGGTGGCTCCTACAATGAGCAGTTCTTC. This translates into CASSRSGGSYNEQFF.

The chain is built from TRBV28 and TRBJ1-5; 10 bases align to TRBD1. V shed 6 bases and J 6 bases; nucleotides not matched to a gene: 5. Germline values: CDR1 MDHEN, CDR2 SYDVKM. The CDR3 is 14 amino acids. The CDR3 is CASSTDRGFQPQHF. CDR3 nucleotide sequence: TGTGCCAGCAGCACGGACAGGGGGTTTCAGCCCCAGCATTTT.

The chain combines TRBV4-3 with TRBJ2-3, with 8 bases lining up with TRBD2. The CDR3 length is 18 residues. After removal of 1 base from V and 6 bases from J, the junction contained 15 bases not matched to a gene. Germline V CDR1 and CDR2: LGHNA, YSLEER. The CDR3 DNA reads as TGCGCCAGCAGCCAAGTGAGGCAAGGGACTAGAGGGCTCGATACGCAGTATTTT. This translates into CASSQVRQGTRGLDTQYF.

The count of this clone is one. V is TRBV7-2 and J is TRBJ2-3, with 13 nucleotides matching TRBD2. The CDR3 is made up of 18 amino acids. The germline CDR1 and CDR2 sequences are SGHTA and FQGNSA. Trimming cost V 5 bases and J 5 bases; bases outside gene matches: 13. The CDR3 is CASSPTLAGGLGGDTQYF. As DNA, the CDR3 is TGTGCCAGCAGCCCTACACTAGCGGGAGGGCTTGGTGGAGATACGCAGTATTTT.

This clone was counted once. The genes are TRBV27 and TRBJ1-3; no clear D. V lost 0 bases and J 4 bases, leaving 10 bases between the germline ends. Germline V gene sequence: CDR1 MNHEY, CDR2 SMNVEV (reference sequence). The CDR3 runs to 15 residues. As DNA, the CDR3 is TGTGCCAGCAGTTTATCAGGCGCGGGGGGAAACACCATATATTTT. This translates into CASSLSGAGGNTIYF.

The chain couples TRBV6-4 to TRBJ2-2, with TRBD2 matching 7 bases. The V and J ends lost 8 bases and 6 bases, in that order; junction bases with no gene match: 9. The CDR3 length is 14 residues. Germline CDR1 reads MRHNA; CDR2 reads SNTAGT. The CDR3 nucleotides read TGTGCCAGCCAAGCGGGATATGGATCCGGGGAGCTGTTTTTT. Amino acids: CASQAGYGSGELFF.

The CDR3 is CASSLTATYEQYF. The CDR3 DNA follows: TGTGCCAGCAGTTTGACAGCAACCTACGAGCAGTACTTC. J is TRBJ2-7 and V is TRBV27; possible D gene TRBD1, 5 bases. The V gene lost 3 bases and the J gene lost 2 bases, with 8 bases spanning the gap. This CDR3 comprises 13 residues. Germline V gene lookup returns CDR1 MNHEY and CDR2 SMNVEV (reference sequence).

In DNA form, the CDR3 reads TGTGCCAGCAGGGTCACCGGGGGAAACACCATATATTTT. The encoded protein is CASRVTGGNTIYF. This sequence joins TRBV2 and TRBJ1-3; D unclear. The germline CDR1 and CDR2 sequences are SNHLY and FYNNEI. Trimming took 6 bases from V and 4 from J, leaving 10 bases between them. This CDR3 spans 13 amino acids.

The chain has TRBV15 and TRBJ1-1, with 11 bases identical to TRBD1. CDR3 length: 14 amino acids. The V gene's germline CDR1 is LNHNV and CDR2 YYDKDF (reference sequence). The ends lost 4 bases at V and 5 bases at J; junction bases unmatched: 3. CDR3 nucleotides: TGTGCCACCAGCATCCGGGACAGGGGGACTGAAGCTTTCTTT. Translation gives CATSIRDRGTEAFF.

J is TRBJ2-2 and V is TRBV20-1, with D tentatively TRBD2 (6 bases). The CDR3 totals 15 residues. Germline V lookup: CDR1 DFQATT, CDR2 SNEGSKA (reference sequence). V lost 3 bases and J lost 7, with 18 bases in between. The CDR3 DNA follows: TGCAGTGCTAGTCCTTCGACTAGAGGGGTCGGGGAGCTGTTTTTT. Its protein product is CSASPSTRGVGELFF.

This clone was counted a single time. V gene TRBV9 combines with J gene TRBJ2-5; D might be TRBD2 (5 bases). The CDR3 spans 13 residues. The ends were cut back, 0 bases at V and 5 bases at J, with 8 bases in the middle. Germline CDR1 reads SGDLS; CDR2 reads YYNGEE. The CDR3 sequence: CASSVDPGETQYF. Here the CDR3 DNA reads TGTGCCAGCAGCGTAGATCCGGGGGAGACCCAGTACTTC.

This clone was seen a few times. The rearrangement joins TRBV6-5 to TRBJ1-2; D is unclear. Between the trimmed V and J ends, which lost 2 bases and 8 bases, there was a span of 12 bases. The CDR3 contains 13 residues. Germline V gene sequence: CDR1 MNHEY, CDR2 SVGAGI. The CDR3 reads CASSYSRQEGYTF. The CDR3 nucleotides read TGTGCCAGCAGTTACAGCCGCCAGGAAGGCTACACCTTC.

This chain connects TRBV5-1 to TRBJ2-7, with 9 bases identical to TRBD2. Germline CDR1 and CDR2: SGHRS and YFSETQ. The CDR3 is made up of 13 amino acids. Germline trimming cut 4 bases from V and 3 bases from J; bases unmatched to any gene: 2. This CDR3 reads CASSVTSGYEQYF. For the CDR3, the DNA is TGCGCCAGCAGCGTGACTAGCGGCTACGAGCAGTACTTC.

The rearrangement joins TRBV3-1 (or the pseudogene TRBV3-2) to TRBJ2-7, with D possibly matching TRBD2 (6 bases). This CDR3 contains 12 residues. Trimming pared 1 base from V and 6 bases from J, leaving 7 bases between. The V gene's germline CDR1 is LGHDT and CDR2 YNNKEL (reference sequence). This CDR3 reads CASSQVGSEQYF. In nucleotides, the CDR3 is TGTGCCAGCAGCCAAGTCGGGAGCGAGCAGTACTTC.

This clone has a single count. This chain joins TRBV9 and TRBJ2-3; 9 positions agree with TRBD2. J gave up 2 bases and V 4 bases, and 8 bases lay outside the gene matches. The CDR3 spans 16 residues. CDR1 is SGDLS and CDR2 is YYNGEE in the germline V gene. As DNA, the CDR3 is TGTGCCAGCAGCCCATTAGCGGGAGACCTCACAGATACGCAGTATTTT. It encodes CASSPLAGDLTDTQYF.

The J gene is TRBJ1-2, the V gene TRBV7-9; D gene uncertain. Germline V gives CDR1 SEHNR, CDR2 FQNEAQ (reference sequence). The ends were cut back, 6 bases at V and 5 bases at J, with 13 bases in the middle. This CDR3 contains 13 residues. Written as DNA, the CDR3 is TGTGCCAGCAGTCGAACAGACGCGTATGGCTACACCTTC. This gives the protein CASSRTDAYGYTF. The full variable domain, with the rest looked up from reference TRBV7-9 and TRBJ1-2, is DTGVSQNPRHKITKRGQNVTFRCDPISEHNRLYWYRQTLGQGPEFLTYFQNEAQLEKSRLLSDRFSAERPKGSFSTLEIQRTEQGDSAMYLCASSRTDAYGYTFGSGTRLTVV.

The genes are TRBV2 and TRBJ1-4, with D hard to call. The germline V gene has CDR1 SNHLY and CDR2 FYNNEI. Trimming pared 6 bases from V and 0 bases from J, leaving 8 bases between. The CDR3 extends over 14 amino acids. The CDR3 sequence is CASSLFATNEKLFF. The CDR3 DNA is TGTGCCAGCAGCCTTTTTGCAACTAATGAAAAACTGTTTTTT.